The clone carrying this TCR beta chain occurred once. Its target is unknown. The protocol was immunoSEQ multiplex PCR, while the TCRdb copy is restricted to in-frame clones and leaves out a portion. In the table there are about 140,000 clones, about 78% of which are singletons. The entry originates in a study of cytotoxic CD8 clonotypes in ibrutinib-treated CLL. About the study: Productive templates averaged about 260,000 per sample, and productive rearrangements 94,082.

Study findings and constraints: Clonality was higher at ibrutinib response and returned toward baseline at progression.

Germline values: CDR1 SGHTA, CDR2 FQGNSA. V gave up 7 bases and J gave up 3 bases, with 16 bases separating them. The length of the CDR3 is 15 residues. The sequence came from a human donor with chronic lymphocytic leukemia. Sample: PBMCs, taken after 24 months of ibrutinib treatment. The gene calls are TRBV7-2 and TRBJ1-5; weak D call: TRBD1 (5 bases). Here the CDR3 DNA reads TGTGCCAGCACCCCCCCAGGGCCGCCCAATCAGCCCCAGCATTTT. Translation: CASTPPGPPNQPQHF.